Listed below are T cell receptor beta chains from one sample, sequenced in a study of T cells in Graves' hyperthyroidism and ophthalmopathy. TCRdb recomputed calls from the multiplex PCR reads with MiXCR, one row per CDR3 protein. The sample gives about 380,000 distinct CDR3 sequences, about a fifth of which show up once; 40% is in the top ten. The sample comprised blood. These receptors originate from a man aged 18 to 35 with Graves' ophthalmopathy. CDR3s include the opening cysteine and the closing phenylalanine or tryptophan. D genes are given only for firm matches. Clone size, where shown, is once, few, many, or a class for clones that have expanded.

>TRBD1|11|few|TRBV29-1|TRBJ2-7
TGCAGCGTTGGGACAGGCTACGAGCAGTACTTC
CSVGTGYEQYF
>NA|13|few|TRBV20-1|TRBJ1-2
TGCAGTGCTAGCCGCGGGGTGGACTATGGCTACACCTTC
CSASRGVDYGYTF
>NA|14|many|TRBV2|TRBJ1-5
TGTGCCAGCGTTGGGCCCGGCGGCAATCAGCCCCAGCATTTT
CASVGPGGNQPQHF
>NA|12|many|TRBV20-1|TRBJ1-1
TGCAGTGCTCGAGGGGGTAGCACTGAAGCTTTCTTT
CSARGGSTEAFF
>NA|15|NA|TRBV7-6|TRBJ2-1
TGTGCCAGCAGCCTTGGGGCCCAGGGTTTGAATGAGCAGTTCTTC
CASSLGAQGLNEQFF
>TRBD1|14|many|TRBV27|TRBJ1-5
TGTGCCAGCAGTCTACAGGGGGAGAATCAGCCCCAGCATTTT
CASSLQGENQPQHF
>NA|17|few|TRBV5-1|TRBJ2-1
TGCGCCAGCAGCTCTCCCCCCCAGGGGAGCTTCTACAATGAGCAGTTCTTC
CASSSPPQGSFYNEQFF
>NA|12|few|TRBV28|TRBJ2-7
TGTGCCAGCGCTACAGGGGGGGGCGAGCAGTACTTC
CASATGGGEQYF
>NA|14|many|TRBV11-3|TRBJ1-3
TGTGCCAGCAGCCTAACTCGAAGTGGAAACACCATATATTTT
CASSLTRSGNTIYF
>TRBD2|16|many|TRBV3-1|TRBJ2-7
TGTGCCAGCAGCCAAGATCGACTAGCGGTCCACTACGAGCAGTACTTC
CASSQDRLAVHYEQYF
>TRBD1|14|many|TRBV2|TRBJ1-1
TGTGCCAGCACCTCGGGACAGAGGGGCACTGAAGCTTTCTTT
CASTSGQRGTEAFF
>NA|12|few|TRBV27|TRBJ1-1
TGTGCCAGCAGGTCCCCGGGTGCTGAAGCTTTCTTT
CASRSPGAEAFF
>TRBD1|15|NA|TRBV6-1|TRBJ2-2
TGTGCCAGCAGCACGACAGGGGGAAACACCGGGGAGCTGTTTTTT
CASSTTGGNTGELFF
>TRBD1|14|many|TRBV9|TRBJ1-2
TGTGCCAGCAGCACTCCGGGACAGGAACGGGGCTACACCTTC
CASSTPGQERGYTF
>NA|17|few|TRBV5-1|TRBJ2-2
TGCGCCAGCAGCTGGGACGGGGCTAACGCGAACACCGGGGAGCTGTTTTTT
CASSWDGANANTGELFF
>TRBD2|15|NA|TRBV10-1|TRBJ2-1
TGCGCCAGCAGTGAGGCGGGGGGTATCGACAATGAGCAGTTCTTC
CASSEAGGIDNEQFF
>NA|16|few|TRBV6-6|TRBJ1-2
TGTGCCAGCAGTTACGTTCCGGCGGAGGGGGAGGGTGGCTACACCTTC
CASSYVPAEGEGGYTF
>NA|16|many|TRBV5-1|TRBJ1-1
TGCGCCAGCAGCTTGGACTGGAGGGGTATGAACACTGAAGCTTTCTTT
CASSLDWRGMNTEAFF
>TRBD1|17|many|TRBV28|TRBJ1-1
TGTGCCAGCATCCCCGCGGGACAGGGGGCGGGGAACACTGAAGCTTTCTTT
CASIPAGQGAGNTEAFF
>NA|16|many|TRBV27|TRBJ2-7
TGTGCCAGCAGTTTATCGCCGACAACCCTCTCCTACGAGCAGTACTTC
CASSLSPTTLSYEQYF
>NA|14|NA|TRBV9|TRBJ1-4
TGTGCCAGCAGCGTAGGCAGGGGTGGTGAAAAACTGTTTTTT
CASSVGRGGEKLFF
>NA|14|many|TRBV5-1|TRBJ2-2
TGCGCCAGCAGCCTAACAGAGCACACCGGGGAGCTGTTTTTT
CASSLTEHTGELFF
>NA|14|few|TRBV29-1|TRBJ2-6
TGCAGCGTTGAAGATATCGCTGGGGCCAACGTCCTGACTTTC
CSVEDIAGANVLTF
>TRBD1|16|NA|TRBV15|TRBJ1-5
TGTGCCACCAGCACCCACCGGGACAGTGGCAATCAGCCCCAGCATTTT
CATSTHRDSGNQPQHF
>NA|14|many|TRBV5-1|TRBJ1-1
TGCGCCAGCAGCTTACAAGACCTGAACACTGAAGCTTTCTTT
CASSLQDLNTEAFF
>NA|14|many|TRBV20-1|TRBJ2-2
TGCAGTGCTATAAGCAGCGCGAACACCGGGGAGCTGTTTTTT
CSAISSANTGELFF
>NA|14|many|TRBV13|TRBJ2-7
TGTGCCAGCAGCTTACGGGATCAGCCCTACGAGCAGTACTTC
CASSLRDQPYEQYF
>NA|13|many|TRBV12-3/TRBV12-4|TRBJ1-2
TGTGCCAGCAGGACTCTGGGCCTGGGGGGCTACACCTTC
CASRTLGLGGYTF
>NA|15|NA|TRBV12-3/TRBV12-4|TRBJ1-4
TGTGCCAGCAGTTCCCCGGGGCAACAGGGATTGGAACTGTTTTTT
CASSSPGQQGLELFF
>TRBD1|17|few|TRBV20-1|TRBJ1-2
TGCAGTCCACCCCTCACAGGACAGGGGGCTACTAACTATGGCTACACCTTC
CSPPLTGQGATNYGYTF
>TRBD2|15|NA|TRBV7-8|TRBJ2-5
TGTGCCAGCAGCCCAGGACTAGCGGGAGAAGAGACCCAGTACTTC
CASSPGLAGEETQYF
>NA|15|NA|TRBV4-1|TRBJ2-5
TGCGCCAGCAGCCAAGATGTCCTGGCCCCAGGGACCCAGTACTTC
CASSQDVLAPGTQYF
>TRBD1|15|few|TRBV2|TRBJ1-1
TGTGCCAGCAGGAGCCCCTGGGACAGGGGGCTTGAAGCTTTCTTT
CASRSPWDRGLEAFF
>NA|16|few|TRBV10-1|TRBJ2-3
TGCGCCAGCAGTGATTTGGGGGGCGGCAGCACAGATACGCAGTATTTT
CASSDLGGGSTDTQYF
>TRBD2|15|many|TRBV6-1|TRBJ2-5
TGTGCCAGCAGTGTAACTAGCGGGGGCCAAGAGACCCAGTACTTC
CASSVTSGGQETQYF
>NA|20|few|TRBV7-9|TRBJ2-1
TGTGCCAGCAGCTCCCTGCTACCCTTTTCAGGGGGGGCGGGGTACAATGAGCAGTTCTTC
CASSSLLPFSGGAGYNEQFF
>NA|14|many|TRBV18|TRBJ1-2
TGTGCCAGCTCACCGAACAGGGAATCTCGTGGCTACACCTTC
CASSPNRESRGYTF
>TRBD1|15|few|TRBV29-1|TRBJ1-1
TGCAGCGTTTTGGGGACAGCGGACTCGGGCACTGAAGCTTTCTTT
CSVLGTADSGTEAFF
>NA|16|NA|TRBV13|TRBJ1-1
TGTGCCAGCAGCCGCACCGACAACTCCTTGGGGACTGAAGCTTTCTTT
CASSRTDNSLGTEAFF
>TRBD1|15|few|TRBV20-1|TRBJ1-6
TGCAGTGCTAGAGGGACAGGGAGTCTGAATTCACCCCTCCACTTT
CSARGTGSLNSPLHF
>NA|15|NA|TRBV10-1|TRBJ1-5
TGCGCCAGCAGTGAGCGGGCAGATAGCAATCAGCCCCAGCATTTT
CASSERADSNQPQHF
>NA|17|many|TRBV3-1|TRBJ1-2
TGTGCCAGCAGCCCCACCGGCTACAAAACGAACATCTATGGCTACACCTTC
CASSPTGYKTNIYGYTF
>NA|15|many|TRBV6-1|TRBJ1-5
TGTGCCAGCAGTGAACGGAGAATTAGCAATCAGCCCCAGCATTTT
CASSERRISNQPQHF
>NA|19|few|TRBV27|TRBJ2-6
TGTGCCAGCAGCCTAAGCTCGCCAGGAGGGTTTAGGGGGGCCAACGTCCTGACTTTC
CASSLSSPGGFRGANVLTF
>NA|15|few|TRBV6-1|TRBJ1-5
TGTGCCAGCAGTCTTCCGATGGAAGGGAATCAGCCCCAGCATTTT
CASSLPMEGNQPQHF
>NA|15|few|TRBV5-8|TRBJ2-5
TGTGCCAGCAGCTGGGGCGGGACCCAGAGGGAGACCCAGTACTTC
CASSWGGTQRETQYF
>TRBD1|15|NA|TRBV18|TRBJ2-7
TGTGCCAGCTCACCCACCCGGGACAGGGCCTACGAGCAGTACTTC
CASSPTRDRAYEQYF
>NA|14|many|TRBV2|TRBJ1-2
TGTGCCAGCAGTTCAGGGCAAGCTAACTATGGCTACACCTTC
CASSSGQANYGYTF
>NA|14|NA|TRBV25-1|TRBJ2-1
TGTGCCAGCAGTATGGACAGACCCTACAATGAGCAGTTCTTC
CASSMDRPYNEQFF